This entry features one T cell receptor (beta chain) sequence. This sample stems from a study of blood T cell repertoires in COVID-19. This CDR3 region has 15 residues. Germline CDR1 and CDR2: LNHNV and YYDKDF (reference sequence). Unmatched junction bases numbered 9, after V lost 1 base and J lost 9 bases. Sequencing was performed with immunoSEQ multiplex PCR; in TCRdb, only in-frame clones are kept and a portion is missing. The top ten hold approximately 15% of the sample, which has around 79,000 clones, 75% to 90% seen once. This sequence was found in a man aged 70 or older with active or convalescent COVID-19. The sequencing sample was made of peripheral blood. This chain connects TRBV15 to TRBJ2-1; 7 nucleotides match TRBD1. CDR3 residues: CATSRGQGSTSEQFF. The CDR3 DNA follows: TGTGCCACCAGCAGAGGACAGGGTAGTACTAGTGAGCAGTTCTTC.